The 21 T cell receptor beta chains given below trace back to one sample, sequenced in a study of CD8 T cells in ankylosing spondylitis. TCRdb fed the 5' RACE reads into MiXCR, producing one record per CDR3 protein. This sample yields 310,000 or so distinct CDR3 sequences, of which 15% to 25% are seen a single time; 7.8% belongs to the top ten. The sequencing sample was made of blood, either unsorted or a sorted T cell fraction (not recorded which). The receptors come from a male donor with ankylosing spondylitis or in good health (not recorded which).

The sample holds a few counts of this clonotype. The chain recombines TRBV5-1 with TRBJ2-2; D is perhaps TRBD2 (5 bases). This CDR3 is built from 14 residues. Trimming removed 4 bases at V and 5 bases at J, with 12 bases between. CDR1 SGHRS and CDR2 YFSETQ come from the germline V gene. CDR3 residues: CASSISGLTGELFF. CDR3 nucleotide sequence: TGCGCCAGCAGCATATCAGGACTGACCGGGGAGCTGTTTTTT.

There are many counts of this clonotype. This chain uses TRBV10-3 with TRBJ1-1; tentative D call: TRBD1 (5 bases). CDR1 is ENHRY and CDR2 is SYGVKD in the germline V gene. CDR3 length equals 16 residues. Trimming left V 4 bases short and J 0 bases short, with 15 bases between. CDR3 coding DNA: TGTGCCATCAGTGCCGGCCAGGGCCTGCTGAACACTGAAGCTTTCTTT. It is translated as CAISAGQGLLNTEAFF.

This clonotype was seen at least ten times. The junction departs from germline at one end; a sequencing error may be responsible. The J gene is TRBJ1-2, the V gene TRBV6-5; TRBD1 matches 11 bases. This CDR3 contains 16 residues. The germline V gene encodes CDR1 MNHEY and CDR2 SVGAGI. The CDR3, as DNA: TGTGCCAGCAGCTACTTACGGACAGGGGGCGGCTATGGCTACACCTTC. Residues: CASSYLRTGGGYGYTF.

V and J are TRBV12-3 or TRBV12-4 and TRBJ2-2; 9 nucleotides agree with TRBD1. V shed 1 base and J 3 bases; nucleotides not matched to a gene: 3. The CDR3 totals 16 residues. The chain's CDR3 is CASSLGQGVDTGELFF. The CDR3 region has the DNA TGTGCCAGCAGTTTAGGACAGGGGGTGGACACCGGGGAGCTGTTTTTT.

This clonotype was seen ten or more times. V gene TRBV20-1 combines with J gene TRBJ1-3; no clear D. Looked up from germline, CDR1 is DFQATT and CDR2 is SNEGSKA (reference sequence). V shed 7 bases and J shed 0 bases, with 10 bases lying between them. The CDR3 extends over 13 amino acids. The DNA for the CDR3 is TGCAGTGTTCCACAGTACTCTGGAAACACCATATATTTT. It codes for CSVPQYSGNTIYF.

The sample holds a few counts of this clonotype. The rearrangement uses TRBV12-3 or TRBV12-4 and TRBJ1-1; perhaps TRBD1 as D (5 bases). The CDR3 length is 13 residues. V was shortened by 2 bases and J by 5 bases, with 9 bases between the two germline ends. The CDR3 nucleotides read TGTGCCAGCAGTTTATGGGGGGGTACTGAAGCTTTCTTT. Its protein product is CASSLWGGTEAFF.

V usage is TRBV6-2 or TRBV6-3 and J usage is TRBJ2-1; perhaps TRBD1 as D (6 bases). CDR3 length: 15 amino acids. Trimming removed 0 bases at V and 2 bases at J, with 8 bases between. The germline gives CDR1 MNHEY, CDR2 SVGEGT. CDR3 sequence reads: CASSYSQGTYNEQFF. In DNA, the CDR3 is TGTGCCAGCAGTTACTCTCAGGGGACCTACAATGAGCAGTTCTTC.

The chain links TRBV12-1 to TRBJ1-2; the table gives TRBD1 as D, unverified against the DNA. TRBV12-1 is annotated as a pseudogene. This CDR3 comprises 17 residues. The CDR3, as DNA: TGTGCCAGCACCGGGAAGACAGGCCAAAAGCCTAACTATGGCTACACCTTC. Translated, it gives CASTGKTGQKPNYGYTF.

The sample holds a few counts of this clonotype. This rearrangement joins TRBV7-8 to TRBJ1-5; D remains ambiguous. V lost 2 bases and J 6 bases, leaving 14 bases between the germline ends. Germline values: CDR1 SGHVS, CDR2 FQNEAQ. The CDR3 extends over 15 amino acids. The CDR3 DNA is TGTGCCAGCAGCTTAACCCGGGCTGCGAGTCAGCCCCAGCATTTT. It yields the protein CASSLTRAASQPQHF.

This clonotype has just a few counts. The DNA for the CDR3 is TGTGCCAGCAGTACCCCTTCCCGGGGCCATCAGCCCCAGCATTTT. This gives the protein CASSTPSRGHQPQHF. The rearrangement joins TRBV6-2 or TRBV6-3 to TRBJ1-5; D is possibly TRBD1 (5 bases). V shed 5 bases and J shed 5 bases, with 16 bases lying between them. This CDR3 region has 15 residues. Per the germline V gene, CDR1 is MNHEY and CDR2 is SVGEGT.

This chain uses TRBV6-5 with TRBJ2-2; tentatively, D is TRBD1 (7 bases). Between the trimmed V and J ends, which lost 4 bases and 7 bases, there was a span of 19 bases. Germline V gene sequence: CDR1 MNHEY, CDR2 SVGAGI. This CDR3 has 16 residues. CDR3 DNA sequence: TGTGCCAGCAGTTCGCCGGGACTCTACAGGGGCGGGGAGCTGTTTTTT. It translates to CASSSPGLYRGGELFF.

In DNA form, the CDR3 reads TGCGCCAGCAGCACCGCCCTCTCAGGGGTTGAAGCTTTCTTT. It codes for CASSTALSGVEAFF. The chain employs TRBV5-1 and TRBJ1-1; D is possibly TRBD1 (6 bases). The germline gives CDR1 SGHRS, CDR2 YFSETQ. The ends were cut back, 4 bases at V and 7 bases at J, with 17 bases in the middle. The CDR3 has 14 amino acids.

This clonotype was seen at least ten times. This sequence joins TRBV29-1 and TRBJ2-1; D remains unclear. The CDR3 spans 14 residues. Germline V CDR1 and CDR2: SQVTM, ANQGSEA. The ends were cut back, 5 bases at V and 4 bases at J, with 15 bases in the middle. CDR3 region: CSVPLLDRYNEQFF. The CDR3 bases are TGCAGCGTTCCCCTACTGGATAGATACAATGAGCAGTTCTTC.

The table lists this clonotype with a few counts. This chain connects TRBV12-3 or TRBV12-4 to TRBJ1-2, with D possibly matching TRBD1 (5 bases). Trimming left V 6 bases short and J 2 bases short, with 16 bases between. CDR3 length: 15 amino acids. The CDR3 nucleotides read TGTGCCAGCAGCTCCGGGCCAGGGAGGAACTATGGCTACACCTTC. It codes for CASSSGPGRNYGYTF.

This clonotype occurred a few times. The rearrangement uses TRBV28 and TRBJ2-7; 10 bases agree with TRBD1. CDR1 and CDR2 from the germline V gene are MDHEN and SYDVKM. The V gene end was trimmed by 1 base and the J gene end by 5 bases; junction bases not matched to a gene: 5. The length of the CDR3 is 15 residues. In DNA form, the CDR3 reads TGTGCCAGCAGTTTATCGGGACAGGGGACACACGAGCAGTACGTC. Its translation is CASSLSGQGTHEQYV.

This clonotype was picked up a small number of times. J is TRBJ1-6 and V is TRBV28; weak D call: TRBD1 (6 bases). Deletions cut 3 bases from V and 10 bases from J, with 19 bases between. The length of the CDR3 is 16 residues. Germline CDR1 is MDHEN and CDR2 is SYDVKM. CDR3 sequence reads: CASSFWTLQGKSPLHF. The CDR3 coding sequence is TGTGCCAGCAGTTTCTGGACTCTTCAGGGGAAGTCACCCCTCCACTTT.

This clonotype was counted only a few times. V is TRBV9 and J is TRBJ2-1, with 8 bases identical to TRBD2. Germline V gene sequence: CDR1 SGDLS, CDR2 YYNGEE. The CDR3 length is 16 residues. V was clipped by 5 bases and J by 0 bases; unmatched bases: 7. The CDR3 nucleotides are TGTGCCAGCAGTCCTCGACTAGCGCCCTCCTACAATGAGCAGTTCTTC. Its protein is CASSPRLAPSYNEQFF.

The chain has TRBV28 and TRBJ2-7; no clear D. There are 15 residues in the CDR3. The ends were cut back, 5 bases at V and 3 bases at J, with 17 bases in the middle. Germline loops: CDR1 MDHEN, CDR2 SYDVKM. The CDR3, as DNA: TGTGCCAGCAGTAACCTAGGAACGGGCCTCTACGAGCAGTACGTC. Protein sequence: CASSNLGTGLYEQYV.

CDR3 bases: TGTGCCAGCAGCGCAAACGGACAAGCCGGAAATGAAAAACTGTTTTTT. Its translation: CASSANGQAGNEKLFF. J is TRBJ1-4 and V is TRBV7-8; TRBD1 might be the D (5 bases). In germline, CDR1 is SGHVS, CDR2 FQNEAQ. V was cut by 5 bases and J by 5 bases, with 18 bases left in between. CDR3 length: 16 amino acids.

This clonotype was counted at least ten times. The chain carries TRBV29-1 and TRBJ1-1; no firm D call. The V gene lost 4 bases and the J gene lost 2 bases, with 2 bases spanning the gap. The CDR3 has 10 amino acids. Germline CDR1 reads SQVTM; CDR2 reads ANQGSEA. CDR3 nucleotides: TGCAGCGTTGGAAACACTGAAGCTTTCTTT. Its protein product is CSVGNTEAFF.

A few counts support this clonotype. The gene calls are TRBV7-6 and TRBJ2-7; D gene ambiguous. CDR1 SGHVS and CDR2 FNYEAQ come from the germline V gene. V was pared by 5 bases and J by 4 bases, with 9 bases between. This CDR3 comprises 12 residues. The CDR3 nucleotides are TGTGCCAGCAGCCCAACCCTATACGAGCAGTACGTC. Translating gives CASSPTLYEQYV.